This TCR beta chain derives from a study of spatial heterogeneity in lung cancer. Study-wide background: Averaged across combinations, each unique TCR and UMI pairing appeared more than ten times in raw reads, which were uncorrected.

TCRdb reprocessed the 5' RACE reads via MiXCR and lists one record per CDR3 protein. The table has 15,000 to 20,000 distinct CDR3 sequences, about 9% seen once. The time point: blood at routine non-recurrence follow-up after resection. Ten or more counts support this clonotype. The sequence was collected from a male donor with early-stage non-small cell lung cancer. Source: PBMCs, taken at follow-up.

The CDR3 reads CASSNLGGYPSYNEQFF. The CDR3 nucleotides are TGTGCCAGCAGTAATCTAGGGGGTTACCCTTCCTACAATGAGCAGTTCTTC. The chain employs TRBV6-5 and TRBJ2-1; TRBD1 is a possible D gene (6 bases). Trimming cost V 5 bases and J 1 base, with 18 bases left between them. CDR1 and CDR2 (germline): MNHEY, SVGAGI. This CDR3 region has 17 residues.